This TCR beta chain was sequenced in a study of blood T cell repertoires in COVID-19. The overall study: Acute-phase and convalescent COVID-19 samples originated in the United States, Italy and Spain.

Per the original data handling: By means of reference gene primer amplification, nucleated cell counts were estimated. The assay was immunoSEQ multiplex PCR, and TCRdb's table has in-frame clones only and misses some. D and trimming come from the DNA, and the V and J calls and clone size come from that table. The repertoire holds about 260,000 clones, with about 89% as singletons. This CDR3 region has 13 residues. Germline CDR1 reads SGHVS; CDR2 reads FQNEAQ. Germline trimming cut 5 bases from V and 3 bases from J; bases unmatched to any gene: 3. The sample comprised peripheral blood. The rearrangement joins TRBV7-8 to TRBJ2-7; the match to TRBD2 covers 8 bases. The TCR was taken from a woman aged 40 to 55 who had recovered from COVID-19. CDR3 bases: TGTGCCAGCAGCGGGCTAGCGGGCTACGAGCAGTACTTC. Translation: CASSGLAGYEQYF.